Presented here are 14 T cell receptor beta chains from one specimen sequenced in a study of T cells in Graves' hyperthyroidism and ophthalmopathy (dated by TCRdb to the late 2010s). The library was built by means of multiplex PCR. These reads were obtained on an Illumina HiSeq 2000. TCR beta CDR3 regions were amplified from RNA transcripts. A first-round RT-PCR of the TCR CDR3 used the HTBI primer set with the Qiagen OneStep RT-PCR kit. The public sequencing data were trimmed at Q25 with fastp and processed into clonotypes with MiXCR by TCRdb, which kept only in-frame beta chains. Rows with a matching CDR3 protein are joined into one entry that keeps the most common DNA and genes. This sample lists roughly 530,000 distinct CDR3 sequences; roughly 15% were detected once. The ten biggest clones cover roughly 18% of the sample. The material sequenced was blood. The receptors come from a woman aged 18-35 years with Graves' ophthalmopathy.

This clonotype occurred many times. The chain uses TRBV20-1 and TRBJ2-1, with D unclear. V lost 3 bases to trimming and J lost 9 bases, with 15 bases between them. This CDR3 has 13 amino acids. Germline loops: CDR1 DFQATT, CDR2 SNEGSKA (reference sequence). Here the CDR3 reads CSASIPANLEQFF. Here the CDR3 DNA reads TGCAGTGCTAGTATCCCGGCCAACCTTGAGCAGTTCTTC.

This clonotype was recorded at least ten times. The chain is built from TRBV30 and TRBJ1-1; the D gene is possibly TRBD1 (6 bases). The CDR3 runs to 14 residues. Germline V lookup: CDR1 GTSNPN, CDR2 SVGIG (reference sequence). Deletions cut 5 bases from V and 7 bases from J, with 20 bases between. CDR3 sequence (DNA): TGTGCCTGGGAAAGGGGGGGGGTTTTGAGTGAAGCTTTCTTT. This translates into CAWERGGVLSEAFF.

This clonotype has at least ten counts. The CDR3 DNA follows: TGTGCCAGCAGCCCGGGGTCGGTAGCGGCCCTACGGGAAAACATTCAGTACTTC. It yields the protein CASSPGSVAALRENIQYF. The chain uses TRBV6-2 or TRBV6-3 and TRBJ2-4, with D possibly matching TRBD2 (6 bases). Germline V gives CDR1 MNHEY, CDR2 SVGEGT. Trimming left V 6 bases short and J 5 bases short, with 26 bases between. The CDR3 is 18 amino acids.

This clonotype came up a few times. This chain joins TRBV30 and TRBJ2-5; a weak D match, TRBD1 (8 bases). CDR1 is GTSNPN and CDR2 is SVGIG in the germline V gene (reference sequence). Trimming took off 0 bases at V and 6 bases at J, with 14 bases between the two ends. The CDR3 spans 14 residues. CDR3 sequence reads: CAWSVGQGGKTQYF. CDR3 nucleotides: TGTGCCTGGAGTGTCGGACAGGGAGGGAAGACCCAGTACTTC.

In its sample, this clonotype was seen a few times. The rearrangement joins TRBV29-1 to TRBJ2-1; no reliable D call. The CDR3 has 12 amino acids. Germline CDR1 and CDR2: SQVTM and ANQGSEA. V was cut by 2 bases and J by 4 bases, with 6 bases left in between. The DNA for the CDR3 is TGCAGCGTTGAAATACAGTACAATGAGCAGTTCTTC. Translated: CSVEIQYNEQFF.

There are many counts of this clonotype. The CDR3 region is CASSEALQAGGLHNEQFF. The CDR3, as DNA: TGTGCCAGCAGTGAAGCGCTTCAAGCGGGAGGCCTACACAATGAGCAGTTCTTC. This rearrangement joins TRBV2 to TRBJ2-1, with TRBD2 matching 9 bases. The ends lost 0 bases at V and 5 bases at J; junction bases unmatched: 11. The germline CDR1 and CDR2 sequences are SNHLY and FYNNEI. The CDR3 is 18 amino acids.

This clonotype was seen many times. The V gene is TRBV2, the J gene TRBJ2-7; D is unclear. This CDR3 region has 14 residues. CDR1 is SNHLY, CDR2 FYNNEI, per germline. The V end was cut by 4 bases, the J end by 3 bases, with 13 bases between. CDR3 DNA sequence: TGTGCCAGCAGTGCTTGGGTTACAAGCTACGAGCAGTACTTC. As protein: CASSAWVTSYEQYF.

This clonotype was seen at least ten times. The rearrangement uses TRBV27 and TRBJ2-5; the match to TRBD1 covers 9 bases. The CDR3 is 15 amino acids. CDR1 is MNHEY, CDR2 SMNVEV, per germline (reference sequence). The V and J ends lost 4 bases and 5 bases, in that order; junction bases with no gene match: 8. The DNA for the CDR3 is TGTGCCAGCAGTTCGTTTGGGACAGGGCGGGAGACCCAGTACTTC. This sequence encodes CASSSFGTGRETQYF.

This clonotype was detected a few times. The CDR3 DNA is TGTGCCAGCACCCTTATGGACTATAATTCACCCCTCCACTTT. Protein product: CASTLMDYNSPLHF. V usage is TRBV12-3 or TRBV12-4 and J usage is TRBJ1-6; D gene unclear. Trimming removed 7 bases at V and 3 bases at J, with 10 bases between. This CDR3 comprises 14 residues.

Ten or more counts support this clonotype. V and J are TRBV28 and TRBJ1-2; tentatively, D is TRBD1 (6 bases). CDR3 length: 14 amino acids. V lost 5 bases and J lost 4, with 14 bases in between. The germline V gene has CDR1 MDHEN and CDR2 SYDVKM. CDR3 loop: CASSPTGTSYGYTF. The CDR3 DNA reads TGTGCCAGCAGTCCAACCGGGACAAGCTATGGCTACACCTTC.

In regard to this clonotype: A read error is possible here, since a much larger clone lies one base away. The CDR3 sequence: CTSSVAAGGIYEQYF. As DNA, the CDR3 is TGTACCAGCAGCGTAGCTGCGGGAGGCATCTACGAGCAGTACTTC. The V call is TRBV9, the J call TRBJ2-7; 8 bases fit TRBD2. In germline, CDR1 is SGDLS, CDR2 YYNGEE. The CDR3 covers 15 residues.

The chain combines TRBV5-6 with TRBJ2-1, with D possibly being TRBD1 or TRBD2 (5 bases each). The CDR3 sequence is 14 residues long. From germline, CDR1 is SGHDT and CDR2 YYEEEE. Trimming took 2 bases from V and 15 from J, leaving 21 bases between them. In DNA, the CDR3 is TGTGCCAGCAGCTTCGGGACGCAAAAGTCGGCGCGGTTCTTC. It codes for CASSFGTQKSARFF.

The genes are TRBV6-1 and TRBJ2-1; 13 bases match TRBD2. The CDR3 length is 15 residues. Germline CDR1 is MNHNS and CDR2 is SASEGT. V lost 5 bases and J lost 8; bases outside the gene matches: 6. The CDR3 protein is CASSLGLAGWYEQFF. DNA of the CDR3: TGTGCCAGCAGTTTGGGACTAGCGGGGTGGTATGAGCAGTTCTTC.

This clonotype was seen many times. This chain joins TRBV11-2 and TRBJ2-3; the D gene is possibly TRBD2 (6 bases). The V end lost 3 bases, the J end lost 3 bases, and 13 bases lay between the germline ends. Germline assignment: CDR1 SGHAT and CDR2 FQNNGV. The CDR3 is 15 residues long. Here the CDR3 reads CASSLPLAGTDTQYF. The CDR3 bases are TGTGCCAGCAGCTTGCCTCTCGCGGGGACAGATACGCAGTATTTT.